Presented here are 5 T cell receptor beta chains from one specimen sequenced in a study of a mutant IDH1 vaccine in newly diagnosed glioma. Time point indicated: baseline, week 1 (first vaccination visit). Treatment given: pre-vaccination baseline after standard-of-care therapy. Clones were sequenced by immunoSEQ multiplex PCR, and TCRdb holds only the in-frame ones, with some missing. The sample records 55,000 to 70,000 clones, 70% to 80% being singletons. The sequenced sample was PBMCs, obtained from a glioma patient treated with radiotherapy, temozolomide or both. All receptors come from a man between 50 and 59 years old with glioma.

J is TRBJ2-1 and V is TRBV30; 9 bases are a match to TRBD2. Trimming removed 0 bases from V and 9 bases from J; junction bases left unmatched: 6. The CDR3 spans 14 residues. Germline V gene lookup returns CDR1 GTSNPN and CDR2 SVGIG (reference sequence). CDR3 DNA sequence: TGTGCCTGGAGTGTACAGGAGCGGGGGGTTGAGCAGTTCTTC. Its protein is CAWSVQERGVEQFF.

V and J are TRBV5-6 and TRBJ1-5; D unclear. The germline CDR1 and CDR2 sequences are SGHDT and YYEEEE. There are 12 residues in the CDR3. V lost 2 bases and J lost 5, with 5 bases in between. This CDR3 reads CASSFVDQPQHF. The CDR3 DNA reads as TGTGCCAGCAGCTTTGTAGATCAGCCCCAGCATTTT.

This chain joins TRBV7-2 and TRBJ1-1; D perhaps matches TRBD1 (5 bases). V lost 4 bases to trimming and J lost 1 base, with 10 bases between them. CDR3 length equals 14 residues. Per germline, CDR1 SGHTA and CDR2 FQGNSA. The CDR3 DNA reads TGTGCCAGCAGCTCAGTTGGGGGGAACACTGAAGCTTTCTTT. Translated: CASSSVGGNTEAFF.

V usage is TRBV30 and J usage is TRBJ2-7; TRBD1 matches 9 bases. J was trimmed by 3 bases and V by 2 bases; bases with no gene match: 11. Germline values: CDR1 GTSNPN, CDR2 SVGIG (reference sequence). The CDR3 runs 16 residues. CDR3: CAWSPLPGQGSYEQYF. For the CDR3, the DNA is TGTGCCTGGAGTCCTCTTCCGGGACAGGGCAGCTACGAGCAGTACTTC.

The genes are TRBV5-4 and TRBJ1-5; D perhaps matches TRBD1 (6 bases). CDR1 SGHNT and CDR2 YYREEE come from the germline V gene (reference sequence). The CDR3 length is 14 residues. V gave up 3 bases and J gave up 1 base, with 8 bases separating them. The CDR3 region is CASSSTGSNQPQHF. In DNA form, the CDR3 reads TGTGCCAGCAGCTCTACAGGGAGCAATCAGCCCCAGCATTTT. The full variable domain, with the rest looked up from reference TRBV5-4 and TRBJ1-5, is ETGVTQSPTHLIKTRGQQVTLRCSSQSGHNTVSWYQQALGQGPQFIFQYYREEENGRGNFPPRFSGLQFPNYSSELNVNALELDDSALYLCASSSTGSNQPQHFGDGTRLSIL.